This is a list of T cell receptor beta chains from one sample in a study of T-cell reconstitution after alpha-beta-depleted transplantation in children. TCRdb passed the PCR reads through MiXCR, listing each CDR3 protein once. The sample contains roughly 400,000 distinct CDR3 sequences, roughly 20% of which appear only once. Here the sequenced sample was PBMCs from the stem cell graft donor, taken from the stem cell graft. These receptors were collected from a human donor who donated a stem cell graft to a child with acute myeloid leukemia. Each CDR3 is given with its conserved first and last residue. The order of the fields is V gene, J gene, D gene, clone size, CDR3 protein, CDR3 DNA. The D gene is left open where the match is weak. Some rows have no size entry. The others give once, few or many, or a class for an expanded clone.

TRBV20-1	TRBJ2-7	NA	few	CSASPDPYEQYF	TGCAGTGCTAGTCCGGATCCCTACGAGCAGTACTTC
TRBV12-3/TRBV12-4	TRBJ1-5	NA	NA	CASSLGGGPNQPQHF	TGTGCCAGCAGTTTAGGGGGGGGCCCAAATCAGCCCCAGCATTTT
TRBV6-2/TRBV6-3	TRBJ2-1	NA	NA	CASSVTGNEQFF	TGTGCCAGCAGTGTTACAGGGAATGAGCAGTTCTTC
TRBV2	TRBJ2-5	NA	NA	CASSKTREQHQETQYF	TGTGCCAGCAGTAAGACTAGAGAGCAACACCAAGAGACCCAGTACTTC
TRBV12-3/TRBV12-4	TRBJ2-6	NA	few	CASSLEGSNVLTF	TGTGCCAGCAGTCTCGAGGGATCCAACGTCCTGACTTTC
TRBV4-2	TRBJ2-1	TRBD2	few	CASSQSGGDYNEQFF	TGTGCCAGCAGCCAGAGCGGGGGGGACTACAATGAGCAGTTCTTC
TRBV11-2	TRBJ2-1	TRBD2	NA	CASSLTSGGLYNEQFF	TGTGCCAGCAGCCTGACTAGCGGAGGACTCTACAATGAGCAGTTCTTC
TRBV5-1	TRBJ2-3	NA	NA	CASSLVVLGMGHSSTDTQYF	TGCGCCAGCAGCTTGGTCGTGCTGGGGATGGGGCATTCAAGTACAGATACGCAGTATTTT
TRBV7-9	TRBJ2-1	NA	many	CASSPGRSSYNEQFF	TGTGCCAGCAGCCCGGGACGAAGCTCCTACAATGAGCAGTTCTTC
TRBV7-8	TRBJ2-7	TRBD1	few	CASSLEGTGPEQYF	TGTGCCAGCAGCTTAGAAGGGACAGGGCCCGAGCAGTACTTC